A single T cell receptor (beta chain) is shown here with its context. Its antigen is unknown. One end of the junction fails to match germline, which may point to a read error. The template was RNA from unsorted bulk tissue. Distant lung tissue was collected more than 3 cm away from the tumor edge. The sample comes from a study of tumor and adjacent non-tumor tissue in lung cancer. On the study more broadly: Patients were aged about 31 to 85, about 10 men and a handful of women, stage I to III. About 4.17 million productive TCRbeta reads were obtained per sample on average. Study-wide results and limits: TCR diversity was significantly greater in tumor than normal lung tissue.

Three rounds of nested PCR, following a modified ARM-PCR protocol, produced the TCRbeta library. Each CDR3 protein gets one entry after TCRdb re-called the multiplex PCR reads with MiXCR. The sample has 50,000 or so distinct CDR3 sequences; 74% are singletons. This CDR3 comprises 15 residues. Germline V gives CDR1 MNHNY, CDR2 SVGAGI (reference sequence). Material: distant non-tumor lung tissue. The origin of this receptor is a woman aged 55 to 70 with non-small cell lung cancer. The chain uses TRBV6-6 and TRBJ2-7; 7 bases are a match to TRBD2. The CDR3 nucleotides read TGTGCCAGCAGTGGCGTAAGCGGGAACTCCTGCGAGCAGTATTTC. This translates into CASSGVSGNSCEQYF.